This T cell receptor beta chain was identified in a study of blood T cell repertoires in COVID-19. Everyone who took part was about 18 to 90 years old, and they came from 20 to 25 US areas. This clone showed up just a few times. V was pared by 3 bases and J by 9 bases, with 10 bases of the junction left unmatched. Germline CDR1 is SNHLY and CDR2 is FYNNEI. CDR3 size: 15 residues. In the source study's methods: Quantification of nucleated cells was approximated via reference gene primer amplification. Profiled with immunoSEQ multiplex PCR; TCRdb holds only in-frame clones, not every one. The V and J calls and clone size come from that table; D and trimming were worked out from the DNA. The sample comprises 88,000 or so clones, approximately 90% of which are singletons, and more than 0.9% rests with the top ten.

The receptor's source is a woman aged 45-59 years with acute COVID-19. The genes are TRBV2 and TRBJ2-1; TRBD1 matches 8 bases. Sequenced input: PBMCs or T cells enriched from blood (not recorded which). This CDR3 reads CASSEGRGLEGEQFF. The CDR3 nucleotides are TGTGCCAGCAGTGAGGGCAGGGGGCTGGAGGGTGAGCAGTTCTTC. The full variable domain, with the rest looked up from reference TRBV2 and TRBJ2-1, is EPEVTQTPSHQVTQMGQEVILRCVPISNHLYFYWYRQILGQKVEFLVSFYNNEISEKSEIFDDQFSVERPDGSNFTLKIRSTKLEDSAMYFCASSEGRGLEGEQFFGPGTRLTVL.